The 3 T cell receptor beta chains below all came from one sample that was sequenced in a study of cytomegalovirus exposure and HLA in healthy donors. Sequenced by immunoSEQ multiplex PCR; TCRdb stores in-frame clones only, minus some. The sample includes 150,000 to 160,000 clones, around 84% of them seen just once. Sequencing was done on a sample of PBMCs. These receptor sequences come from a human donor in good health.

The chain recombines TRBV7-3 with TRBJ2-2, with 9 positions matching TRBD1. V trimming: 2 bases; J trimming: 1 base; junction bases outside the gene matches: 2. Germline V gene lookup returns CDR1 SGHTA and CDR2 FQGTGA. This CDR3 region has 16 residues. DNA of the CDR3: TGTGCCAGCAGCTTAGCGGACAGGGGGAACACCGGGGAGCTGTTTTTT. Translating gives CASSLADRGNTGELFF.

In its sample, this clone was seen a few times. In DNA form, the CDR3 reads TGTGCCAGCAGCTCATGGCAGCGGGTAAACTACAATGAGCAGTTCTTC. Translated, it gives CASSSWQRVNYNEQFF. The rearrangement uses TRBV7-9 and TRBJ2-1; TRBD2 is a possible D gene (6 bases). The CDR3 contains 16 residues. Deletions cut 4 bases from V and 3 bases from J, with 16 bases between. The V gene's germline CDR1 is SEHNR and CDR2 FQNEAQ (reference sequence).

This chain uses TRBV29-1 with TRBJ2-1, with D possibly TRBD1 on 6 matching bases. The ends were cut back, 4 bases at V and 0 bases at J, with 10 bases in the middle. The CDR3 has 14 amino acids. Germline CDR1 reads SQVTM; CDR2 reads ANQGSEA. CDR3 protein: CSVARGISYNEQFF. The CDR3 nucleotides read TGCAGCGTTGCCAGGGGTATCTCCTACAATGAGCAGTTCTTC.